The 9 T cell receptor beta chains listed next were all sequenced from one sample in a study of blood T cell repertoires in COVID-19. Measured with immunoSEQ multiplex PCR; TCRdb has only the in-frame clones, and not every one. The data contain 250,000 to 300,000 clones, roughly 86% of them singletons. Material: peripheral blood. These receptors came from a woman aged 25 to 39 with COVID-19, enrolled during active disease.

This clone was recorded once. V and J are TRBV11-2 and TRBJ1-4; possibly TRBD1 for D (5 bases). Looked up from germline, CDR1 is SGHAT and CDR2 is FQNNGV. The CDR3 loop spans 15 amino acids. V lost 5 bases and J lost 8, with 18 bases in between. The CDR3 loop reads CASSRAGPTGEKLFF. CDR3 DNA: TGTGCCAGCAGCCGCGCGGGACCCACGGGGGAAAAACTGTTTTTT.

The chain employs TRBV5-5 and TRBJ2-7; 7 bases map to TRBD2. The CDR3 is 15 residues long. Germline assignment: CDR1 SGHKS and CDR2 YYEKEE (reference sequence). Unmatched junction bases numbered 14, after V lost 4 bases and J lost 7 bases. CDR3 residues: CASSPLPLAESEQYF. The CDR3 DNA is TGTGCCAGCAGCCCCCTACCCCTAGCGGAAAGTGAGCAGTACTTC.

The CDR3 spells CASTPQYQETQYF. The CDR3 region has the DNA TGCGCCAGCACCCCTCAGTACCAAGAGACCCAGTACTTC. The J gene is TRBJ2-5, the V gene TRBV5-1; D gene unclear. V lost 6 bases to trimming and J lost 0 bases, with 9 bases between them. Germline CDR1 reads SGHRS; CDR2 reads YFSETQ. This CDR3 region has 13 residues.

The chain joins TRBV15 to TRBJ1-1, with D uncertain. With 1 base removed from V and 1 base from J, the gap between germline ends came to 13 bases. Looked up from germline, CDR1 is LNHNV and CDR2 is YYDKDF (reference sequence). The CDR3 is 16 residues long. Here the CDR3 reads CATSRGFQAGNTEAFF. The DNA of the CDR3 is TGTGCCACCAGCAGAGGTTTCCAGGCCGGGAACACTGAAGCTTTCTTT.

This clone occurred a few times. This sequence joins TRBV3-1 (or the pseudogene TRBV3-2) and TRBJ2-2; D is uncertain. Per the germline V gene, CDR1 is LGHDT and CDR2 is YNNKEL (reference sequence). V was pared by 4 bases and J by 6 bases, with 6 bases between. The CDR3 is made up of 12 amino acids. The CDR3, as DNA: TGTGCCAGCAGCCGTCTAGCCGGGGAGCTGTTTTTT. Its protein is CASSRLAGELFF.

V and J are TRBV7-8 and TRBJ1-5, with D tentatively TRBD1 (6 bases). V shed 5 bases and J shed 0 bases, with 8 bases lying between them. Germline CDR1 is SGHVS and CDR2 is FQNEAQ. There are 14 residues in the CDR3. In nucleotides, the CDR3 is TGTGCCAGCAGCACAGGGCATAGCAATCAGCCCCAGCATTTT. Translation gives CASSTGHSNQPQHF.

The chain combines TRBV6-1 with TRBJ2-7; TRBD1 is a possible D gene (5 bases). Trimming left V 2 bases short and J 5 bases short, with 10 bases between. CDR1 is MNHNS and CDR2 is SASEGT in the germline V gene. The CDR3 has 13 residues. The CDR3 DNA is TGTGCCAGCAGTGAATCAGGCAGGGACGAGCAGTACTTC. It translates to CASSESGRDEQYF.

V gene TRBV20-1 combines with J gene TRBJ1-2, with TRBD1 as a possible D gene (5 bases). The CDR3 has 15 amino acids. V was shortened by 3 bases and J by 1 base, with 15 bases between the two germline ends. CDR1 and CDR2 (germline): DFQATT, SNEGSKA (reference sequence). The CDR3 nucleotides are TGCAGTGCTAGTTTGACAGTTGACCTTAACTATGGCTACACCTTC. This gives the protein CSASLTVDLNYGYTF.

The CDR3 DNA reads TGCGCCAGCAGTTTCGATTACGGCGGACCCCTCCACTTT. This encodes CASSFDYGGPLHF. V is TRBV5-1 and J is TRBJ1-6; unclear D gene. With 5 bases removed from V and 12 bases from J, the gap between germline ends came to 15 bases. Germline loops: CDR1 SGHRS, CDR2 YFSETQ. The CDR3 sequence is 13 residues long.